This TCR beta chain was sequenced for a study of tumor-infiltrating lymphocytes in oesophageal squamous cell carcinoma. TCRdb re-called the PCR reads with MiXCR, one entry per CDR3 protein. There are roughly 16,000 distinct CDR3 sequences in the sample; approximately 43% occur only once, and 41% lies in the top ten. This CDR3 spans 11 amino acids. Per the germline V gene, CDR1 is SEHNR and CDR2 is FQNEAQ (reference sequence). Losses at the gene ends were 5 bases for V and 11 bases for J; bases not matched to a gene: 6. This TCR derives from a female donor with esophageal squamous cell carcinoma. This chain links TRBV7-9 with TRBJ2-7; TRBD1 aligns across 7 bases. The specimen was blood. The CDR3 spells CASSPGQVEYF. The CDR3 DNA is TGTGCCAGCAGCCCCGGACAGGTTGAGTACTTC.